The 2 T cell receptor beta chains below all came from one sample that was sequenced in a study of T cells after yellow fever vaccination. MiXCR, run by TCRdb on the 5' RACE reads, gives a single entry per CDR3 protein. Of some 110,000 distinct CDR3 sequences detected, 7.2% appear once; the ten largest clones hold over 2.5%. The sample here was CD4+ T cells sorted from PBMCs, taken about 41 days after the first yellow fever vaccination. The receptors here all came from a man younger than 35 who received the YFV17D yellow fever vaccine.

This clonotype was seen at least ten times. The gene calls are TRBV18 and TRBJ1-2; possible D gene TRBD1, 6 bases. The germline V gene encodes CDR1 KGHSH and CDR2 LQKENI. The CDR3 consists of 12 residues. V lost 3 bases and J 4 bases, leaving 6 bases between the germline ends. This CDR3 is CASSPDSYGYTF. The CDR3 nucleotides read TGTGCCAGCTCACCGGACAGCTATGGCTACACCTTC.

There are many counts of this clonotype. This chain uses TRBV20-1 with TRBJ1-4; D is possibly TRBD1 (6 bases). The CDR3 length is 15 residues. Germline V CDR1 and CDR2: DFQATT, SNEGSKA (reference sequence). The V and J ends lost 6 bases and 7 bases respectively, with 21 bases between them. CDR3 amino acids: CSAAPSGAHREKLFF. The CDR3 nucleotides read TGCAGTGCAGCCCCCTCAGGGGCACATCGTGAAAAACTGTTTTTT.